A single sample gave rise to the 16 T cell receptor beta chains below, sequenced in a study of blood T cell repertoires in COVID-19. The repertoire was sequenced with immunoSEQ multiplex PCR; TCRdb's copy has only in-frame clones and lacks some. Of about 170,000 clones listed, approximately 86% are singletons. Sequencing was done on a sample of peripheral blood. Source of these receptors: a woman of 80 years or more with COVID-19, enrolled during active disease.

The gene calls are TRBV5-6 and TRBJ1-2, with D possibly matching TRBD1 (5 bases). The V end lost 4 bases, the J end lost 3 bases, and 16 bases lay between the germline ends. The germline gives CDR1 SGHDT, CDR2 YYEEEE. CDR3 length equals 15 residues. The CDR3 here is CASSRAGEGHYGYTF. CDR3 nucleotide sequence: TGTGCCAGCAGCCGCGCGGGGGAAGGGCACTATGGCTACACCTTC.

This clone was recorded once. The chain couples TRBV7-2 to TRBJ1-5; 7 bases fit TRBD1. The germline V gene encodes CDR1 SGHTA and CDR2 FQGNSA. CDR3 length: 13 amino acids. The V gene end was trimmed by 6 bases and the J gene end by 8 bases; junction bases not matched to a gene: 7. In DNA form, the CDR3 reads TGTGCCAGCAGGCAGGGGGGCACGGAGCCCCAGCATTTT. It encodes CASRQGGTEPQHF. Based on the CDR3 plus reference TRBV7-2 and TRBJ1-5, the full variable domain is GAGVSQSPSNKVTEKGKDVELRCDPISGHTALYWYRQSLGQGLEFLIYFQGNSAPDKSGLPSDRFSAERTGGSVSTLTIQRTQQEDSAVYLCASRQGGTEPQHFGDGTRLSIL.

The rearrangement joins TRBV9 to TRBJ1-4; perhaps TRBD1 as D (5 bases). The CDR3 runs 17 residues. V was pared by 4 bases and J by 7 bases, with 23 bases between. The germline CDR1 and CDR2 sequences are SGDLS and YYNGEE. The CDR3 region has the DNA TGTGCCAGCAGCCTCGGACAACCCAACAGGCCCCCTGAAAAACTGTTTTTT. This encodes CASSLGQPNRPPEKLFF.

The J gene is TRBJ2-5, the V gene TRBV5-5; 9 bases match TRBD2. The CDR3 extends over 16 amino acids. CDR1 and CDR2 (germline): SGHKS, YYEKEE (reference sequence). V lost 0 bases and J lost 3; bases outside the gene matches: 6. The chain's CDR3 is CASSLVGGRGKETQYF. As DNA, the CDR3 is TGTGCCAGCAGCTTGGTGGGCGGGAGGGGAAAAGAGACCCAGTACTTC.

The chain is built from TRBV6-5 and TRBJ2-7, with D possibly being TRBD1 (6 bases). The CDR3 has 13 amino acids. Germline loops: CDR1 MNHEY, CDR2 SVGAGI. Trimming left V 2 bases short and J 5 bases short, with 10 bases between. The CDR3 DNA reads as TGTGCCAGCAGTTACGCGACAGGCGACGAGCAGTACTTC. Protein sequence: CASSYATGDEQYF.

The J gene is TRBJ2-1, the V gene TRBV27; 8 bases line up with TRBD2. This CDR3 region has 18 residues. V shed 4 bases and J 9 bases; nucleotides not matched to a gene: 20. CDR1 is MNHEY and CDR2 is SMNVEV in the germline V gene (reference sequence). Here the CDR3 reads CASSSAGRRAGAVAEQFF. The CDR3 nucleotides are TGTGCCAGCAGTTCCGCTGGGCGCCGAGCGGGGGCGGTTGCTGAGCAGTTCTTC.

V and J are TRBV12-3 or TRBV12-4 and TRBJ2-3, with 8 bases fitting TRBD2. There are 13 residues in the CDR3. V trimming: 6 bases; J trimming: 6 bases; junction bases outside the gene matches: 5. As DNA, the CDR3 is TGTGCCAGCAGAATAGCGGGATTGGATACGCAGTATTTT. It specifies CASRIAGLDTQYF.

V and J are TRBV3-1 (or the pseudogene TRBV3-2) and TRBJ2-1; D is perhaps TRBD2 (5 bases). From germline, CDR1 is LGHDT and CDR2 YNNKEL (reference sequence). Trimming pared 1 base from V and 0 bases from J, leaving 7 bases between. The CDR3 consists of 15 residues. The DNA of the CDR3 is TGTGCCAGCAGCCAAGCGGGGAGCTCCTACAATGAGCAGTTCTTC. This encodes CASSQAGSSYNEQFF.

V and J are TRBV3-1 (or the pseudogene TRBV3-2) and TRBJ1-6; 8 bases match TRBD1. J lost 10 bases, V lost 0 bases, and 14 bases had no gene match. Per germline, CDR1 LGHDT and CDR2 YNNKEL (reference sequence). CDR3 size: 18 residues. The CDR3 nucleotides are TGTGCCAGCAGCCAAGAGAGTCCCGACAGGGGAGTATCATCACCCCTCCACTTT. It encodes CASSQESPDRGVSSPLHF.

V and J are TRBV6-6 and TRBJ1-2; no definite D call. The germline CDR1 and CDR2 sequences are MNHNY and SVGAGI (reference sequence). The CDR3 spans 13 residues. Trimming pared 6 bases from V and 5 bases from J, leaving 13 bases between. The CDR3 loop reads CASRRGFRYGYTF. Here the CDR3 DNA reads TGTGCCAGCAGACGGGGTTTCCGTTATGGCTACACCTTC.

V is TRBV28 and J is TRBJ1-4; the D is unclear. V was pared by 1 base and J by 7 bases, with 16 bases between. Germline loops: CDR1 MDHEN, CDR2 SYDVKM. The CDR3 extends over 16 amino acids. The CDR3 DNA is TGTGCCAGCAGTTTATTTTTTTACGGTGTTGTTGAAAAACTGTTTTTT. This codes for CASSLFFYGVVEKLFF.

CDR3: CASSPRDRQNTEAFF. The CDR3, as DNA: TGTGCCAGCTCACCAAGGGACAGACAAAACACTGAAGCTTTCTTT. V is TRBV18 and J is TRBJ1-1; 7 nucleotides match TRBD1. CDR1 is KGHSH and CDR2 is LQKENI in the germline V gene. Trimming cost V 2 bases and J 2 bases; bases outside gene matches: 5. This CDR3 is 15 amino acids long.

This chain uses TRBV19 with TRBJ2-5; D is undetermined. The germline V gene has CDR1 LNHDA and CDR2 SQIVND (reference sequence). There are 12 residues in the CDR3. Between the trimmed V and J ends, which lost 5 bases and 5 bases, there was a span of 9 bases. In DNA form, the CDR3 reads TGTGCCAGTAGTGAAAACACGGAGACCCAGTACTTC. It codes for CASSENTETQYF.

CDR3 in DNA: TGTGCCAGCAGCCTAGGGGGGGGAGGCAATCAGCCCCAGCATTTT. Protein product: CASSLGGGGNQPQHF. The V and J genes are TRBV6-6 and TRBJ1-5; maybe TRBD1 (6 bases). Trimming removed 6 bases at V and 2 bases at J, with 14 bases between. CDR1 and CDR2 from the germline V gene are MNHNY and SVGAGI (reference sequence). This CDR3 comprises 15 residues.

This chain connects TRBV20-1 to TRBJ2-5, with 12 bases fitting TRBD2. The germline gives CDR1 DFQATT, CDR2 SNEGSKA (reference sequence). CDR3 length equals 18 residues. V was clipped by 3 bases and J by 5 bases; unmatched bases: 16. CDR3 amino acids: CSASRPFASGGALETQYF. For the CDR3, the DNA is TGCAGTGCTAGTCGCCCTTTTGCTAGCGGGGGGGCTCTGGAGACCCAGTACTTC.

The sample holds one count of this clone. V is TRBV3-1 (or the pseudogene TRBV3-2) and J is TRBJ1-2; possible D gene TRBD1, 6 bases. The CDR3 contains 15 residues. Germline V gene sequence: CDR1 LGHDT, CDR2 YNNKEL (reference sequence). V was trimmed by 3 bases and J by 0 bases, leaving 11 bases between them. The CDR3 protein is CASSHTGLANYGYTF. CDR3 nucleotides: TGTGCCAGCAGCCATACAGGGTTAGCTAACTATGGCTACACCTTC.